The 19 T cell receptor beta chains reported below all come from one sample, sequenced in a study of T cells in Graves' hyperthyroidism and ophthalmopathy (dated by TCRdb to the late 2010s). Library generation was performed with multiplex PCR. Sequencing instrument: Illumina HiSeq 2000. Amplification of TCR beta CDR3 regions was carried out from RNA transcripts. The TCR CDR3 was subjected to a first round of RT-PCR using the HTBI primer set and the Qiagen OneStep RT-PCR kit. Starting from the raw public reads, TCRdb applied fastp trimming at Q25, assembled clones with MiXCR and retained in-frame beta chains. One record per CDR3 amino acid sequence lists the most common genes and DNA. Within this sample are some 620,000 distinct CDR3 sequences, with 15% to 20% of them counted one time only. The ten most abundant clones make up around 4% of the sample. Sequencing was carried out using blood. All receptors derive from a woman aged 25 to 39 with Graves' hyperthyroidism.

This clonotype appeared many times. The genes are TRBV5-6 and TRBJ1-1; D is perhaps TRBD1 (5 bases). CDR1 SGHDT and CDR2 YYEEEE come from the germline V gene. CDR3 length equals 11 residues. V lost 7 bases, J lost 11 bases, and 15 bases lay in between. The CDR3 is CASQAGLVAFF. The CDR3 DNA is TGTGCCAGCCAAGCGGGACTAGTTGCTTTCTTT. The entire variable domain, with the rest obtained from reference TRBV5-6 and TRBJ1-1, is as follows: DAGVTQSPTHLIKTRGQQVTLRCSPKSGHDTVSWYQQALGQGPQFIFQYYEEEERQRGNFPDRFSGHQFPNYSSELNVNALLLGDSALYLCASQAGLVAFFGQGTRLTVV.

This clonotype was counted many times. The J gene is TRBJ1-2, the V gene TRBV2, with unresolved D. The germline CDR1 and CDR2 sequences are SNHLY and FYNNEI. Trimming stripped 6 bases from V and 8 bases from J, with 10 bases between. There are 11 residues in the CDR3. CDR3 in DNA: TGTGCCAGCAGGGGATTAAGCGGCTACACCTTC. Encoded protein: CASRGLSGYTF. Variable domain in full (rest from reference TRBV2 and TRBJ1-2): EPEVTQTPSHQVTQMGQEVILRCVPISNHLYFYWYRQILGQKVEFLVSFYNNEISEKSEIFDDQFSVERPDGSNFTLKIRSTKLEDSAMYFCASRGLSGYTFGSGTRLTVV.

This sequence joins TRBV5-6 and TRBJ2-1; tentatively, D is TRBD1 or TRBD2 (7 bases each). The J call is uncertain, as TRBJ2-7 better fits the DNA end. CDR1 and CDR2 from the germline V gene are SGHDT and YYEEEE. This CDR3 region has 16 residues. CDR3 in DNA: TGTGCCAGCAGCTCAGGGGGTCTAGCGGATTACAATGAGCAGTACTTC. Its translation: CASSSGGLADYNEQYF.

There are a few counts of this clonotype. This sequence joins TRBV5-4 and TRBJ2-5, with TRBD2 matching 7 bases. V lost 1 base to trimming and J lost 2 bases; unmatched junction nucleotides: 5. The CDR3 runs 15 residues. Germline V gene data show CDR1 as SGHNT and CDR2 as YYREEE (reference sequence). The CDR3 bases are TGTGCCAGCAGCTTGAGCGACGGGGGGCAAGAGACCCAGTACTTC. This sequence encodes CASSLSDGGQETQYF.

At least ten counts were recorded for this clonotype. The rearrangement links TRBV19 to TRBJ2-6; no definite D call. There are 16 residues in the CDR3. With 3 bases removed from V and 1 base from J, the gap between germline ends came to 10 bases. Germline loops: CDR1 LNHDA, CDR2 SQIVND (reference sequence). The CDR3 protein is CASSIEDGSGANVLTF. CDR3 coding DNA: TGTGCCAGTAGTATTGAGGACGGGTCTGGGGCCAACGTCCTGACTTTC.

This clonotype was observed many times. The V and J genes are TRBV28 and TRBJ2-1; D call uncertain. From germline, CDR1 is MDHEN and CDR2 SYDVKM. This CDR3 has 11 residues. Trimming removed 6 bases at V and 9 bases at J, with 9 bases between. CDR3 region: CASRSMAEQFF. The CDR3 nucleotides read TGTGCCAGCAGATCCATGGCTGAGCAGTTCTTC.

V gene TRBV4-2 combines with J gene TRBJ2-1, with TRBD2 identical over 7 bases. The trim removed 4 bases at V and 8 bases at J, leaving 2 bases unmatched. The CDR3 runs to 12 residues. Germline V gives CDR1 LGHNA, CDR2 YNFKEQ. In DNA, the CDR3 is TGTGCCAGCAGCCCCAGCGGGGATGAGCAGTTCTTC. Encoded protein: CASSPSGDEQFF.

This clonotype came up a few times. J is TRBJ2-7 and V is TRBV5-6; the match to TRBD1 covers 10 bases. Germline CDR1 reads SGHDT; CDR2 reads YYEEEE. V dropped 2 bases and J dropped 3; count of bases not matched to a gene: 5. The CDR3 contains 15 residues. The CDR3 DNA sequence: TGTGCCAGCAGCTTCCGGGACAGGGGATACTACGAGCAGTACTTC. It specifies CASSFRDRGYYEQYF.

This clonotype was seen more than once but under ten times. Here the CDR3 DNA reads TGTGCCAGCAGTGGACAGGGCCAAGCACTTTCCATTGAAGCTTTCTTT. This translates into CASSGQGQALSIEAFF. V is TRBV6-1 and J is TRBJ1-1; 7 bases are a match to TRBD1. V shed 4 bases, J shed 7 bases, and the junction held 15 bases outside the gene matches. Germline CDR1 reads MNHNS; CDR2 reads SASEGT. The CDR3 length is 16 residues.

J is TRBJ2-7 and V is TRBV5-6; 7 bases agree with TRBD2. The CDR3 spans 15 residues. Per the germline V gene, CDR1 is SGHDT and CDR2 is YYEEEE. Trimming cost V 3 bases and J 4 bases; bases outside gene matches: 10. The CDR3 bases are TGTGCCAGCAGCTGGACGACTGGCGGGAGATACGAGCAGTACTTC. Its translation: CASSWTTGGRYEQYF. The complete variable domain, with remaining parts taken from reference TRBV5-6 and TRBJ2-7, reads DAGVTQSPTHLIKTRGQQVTLRCSPKSGHDTVSWYQQALGQGPQFIFQYYEEEERQRGNFPDRFSGHQFPNYSSELNVNALLLGDSALYLCASSWTTGGRYEQYFGPGTRLTVT.

This clonotype was detected many times. CDR3 DNA: TGTGCCACCCGCCGCTCGGGGATTGCAGATACGCAGTATTTT. Amino acid sequence: CATRRSGIADTQYF. The genes are TRBV3-1 and TRBJ2-3, with D maybe TRBD2 (5 bases). The CDR3 has 14 residues. Trimming shortened V by 10 bases and J by 4 bases, and 18 bases separated the two germline ends. From germline, CDR1 is LGHDT and CDR2 YNNKEL (reference sequence).

This clonotype was found many times. The J gene is TRBJ2-1, the V gene TRBV11-2; D may be TRBD1 or TRBD2 (5 bases each). The ends were cut back, 6 bases at V and 4 bases at J, with 19 bases in the middle. Germline V lookup: CDR1 SGHAT, CDR2 FQNNGV. This CDR3 comprises 16 residues. For the CDR3, the DNA is TGTGCCAGCAGTTACCCGGGACGGAATCCATACAATGAGCAGTTCTTC. As protein: CASSYPGRNPYNEQFF. Full variable domain (outside the CDR3, taken from reference TRBV11-2 and TRBJ2-1): EAGVAQSPRYKIIEKRQSVAFWCNPISGHATLYWYQQILGQGPKLLIQFQNNGVVDDSQLPKDRFSAERLKGVDSTLKIQPAKLEDSAVYLCASSYPGRNPYNEQFFGPGTRLTVL.

This clonotype came up many times. The J gene is TRBJ2-1, the V gene TRBV28; 8 bases line up with TRBD1. Trimming at V came to 6 bases and at J to 7 bases, leaving 8 bases not matched to a gene. Germline V gives CDR1 MDHEN, CDR2 SYDVKM. The CDR3 loop spans 14 amino acids. The CDR3 sequence: CASRTDRVRNEQFF. The CDR3 DNA follows: TGTGCCAGCAGGACGGACAGGGTTCGTAATGAGCAGTTCTTC.

J is TRBJ2-2 and V is TRBV18, with D possibly TRBD1 on 5 matching bases. V lost 3 bases to trimming and J lost 6 bases, with 8 bases between them. Germline lookup yields CDR1 KGHSH and CDR2 LQKENI. The CDR3 has 13 amino acids. CDR3 nucleotide sequence: TGTGCCAGCTCACCGGCAGGGTCCGGGGAGCTGTTTTTT. The encoded protein is CASSPAGSGELFF.

This clonotype came up a few times. The genes are TRBV6-1 and TRBJ2-2; 7 bases agree with TRBD1. The CDR3 sequence is 16 residues long. From germline, CDR1 is MNHNS and CDR2 SASEGT. J lost 5 bases, V lost 4 bases, and 10 bases had no gene match. The chain's CDR3 is CASSVRDRRLTGELFF. CDR3 coding DNA: TGTGCCAGCAGTGTCCGGGACAGACGTCTAACCGGGGAGCTGTTTTTT.

The V gene is TRBV5-1, the J gene TRBJ2-1; tentative D call: TRBD2 (6 bases). Trimming left V 4 bases short and J 9 bases short, with 17 bases between. Germline V lookup: CDR1 SGHRS, CDR2 YFSETQ. CDR3 length equals 14 residues. CDR3 DNA: TGCGCCAGCAGCGTGGGAAGCGGGTTGGGTGAGCAGTTCTTC. Its translation: CASSVGSGLGEQFF. Full variable domain (remainder filled in from reference TRBV5-1 and TRBJ2-1): KAGVTQTPRYLIKTRGQQVTLSCSPISGHRSVSWYQQTPGQGLQFLFEYFSETQRNKGNFPGRFSGRQFSNSRSEMNVSTLELGDSALYLCASSVGSGLGEQFFGPGTRLTVL.

The chain employs TRBV5-1 and TRBJ2-1; D possibly uses TRBD1 or TRBD2 (6 bases each). The CDR3 is 13 amino acids. V dropped 1 base and J dropped 10 bases, with 12 bases sitting between them. CDR1 and CDR2 (germline): SGHRS, YFSETQ. CDR3 sequence: CASSLFGGLEQFF. DNA for the CDR3: TGCGCCAGCAGCTTGTTTGGGGGGCTAGAGCAGTTCTTC.

This clonotype occurred many times. CDR3 sequence reads: CSADTTTGSRRLNEQFF. DNA of the CDR3: TGCAGTGCTGACACAACTACCGGGTCCCGAAGGCTCAATGAGCAGTTCTTC. The chain joins TRBV20-1 to TRBJ2-1; D is undetermined. The CDR3 runs to 17 residues. V dropped 5 bases and J dropped 6 bases, with 26 bases sitting between them. CDR1 is DFQATT and CDR2 is SNEGSKA in the germline V gene (reference sequence).

At least ten counts were recorded for this clonotype. The V gene is TRBV7-9, the J gene TRBJ2-3, with 11 positions matching TRBD2. The CDR3 extends over 14 amino acids. The J segment lost 6 bases and the V segment lost 4 bases, leaving 3 bases of the junction unmatched. Germline V gene lookup returns CDR1 SEHNR and CDR2 FQNEAQ (reference sequence). The CDR3 loop reads CASSWGTSGDTQYF. The CDR3 DNA reads as TGTGCCAGCAGCTGGGGGACTAGCGGCGATACGCAGTATTTT. The whole variable domain, filled in from reference TRBV7-9 and TRBJ2-3, reads DTGVSQNPRHKITKRGQNVTFRCDPISEHNRLYWYRQTLGQGPEFLTYFQNEAQLEKSRLLSDRFSAERPKGSFSTLEIQRTEQGDSAMYLCASSWGTSGDTQYFGPGTRLTVL.